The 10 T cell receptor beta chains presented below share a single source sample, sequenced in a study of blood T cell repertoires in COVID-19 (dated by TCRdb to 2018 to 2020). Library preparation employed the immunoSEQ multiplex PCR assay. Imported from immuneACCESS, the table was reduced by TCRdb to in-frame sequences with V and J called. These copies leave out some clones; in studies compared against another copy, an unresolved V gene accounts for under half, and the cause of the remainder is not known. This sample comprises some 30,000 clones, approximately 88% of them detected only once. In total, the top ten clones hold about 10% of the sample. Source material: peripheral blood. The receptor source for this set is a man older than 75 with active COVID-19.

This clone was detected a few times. The CDR3 loop reads CASSQDPAGSGNTIYF. CDR3 bases: TGTGCCAGCAGCCAAGATCCAGCAGGGTCCGGAAACACCATATATTTT. The chain has TRBV4-2 and TRBJ1-3; D possibly corresponds to TRBD1 (5 bases). Trimming removed 0 bases at V and 4 bases at J, with 13 bases between. The length of the CDR3 is 16 residues. Germline V gives CDR1 LGHNA, CDR2 YNFKEQ.

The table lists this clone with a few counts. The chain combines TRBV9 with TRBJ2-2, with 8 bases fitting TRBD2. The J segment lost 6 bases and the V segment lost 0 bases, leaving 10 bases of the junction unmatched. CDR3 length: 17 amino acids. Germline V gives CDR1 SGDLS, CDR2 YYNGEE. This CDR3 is CASSVASGLAGSGELFF. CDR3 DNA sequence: TGTGCCAGCAGCGTAGCTTCAGGCTTAGCGGGGTCCGGGGAGCTGTTTTTT.

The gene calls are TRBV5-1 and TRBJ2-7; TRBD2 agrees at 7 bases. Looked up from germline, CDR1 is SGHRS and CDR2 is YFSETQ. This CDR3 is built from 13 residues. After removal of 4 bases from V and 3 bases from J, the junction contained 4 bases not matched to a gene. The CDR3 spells CASSIKRGYEQYF. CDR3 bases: TGCGCCAGCAGCATCAAGCGGGGCTACGAGCAGTACTTC.

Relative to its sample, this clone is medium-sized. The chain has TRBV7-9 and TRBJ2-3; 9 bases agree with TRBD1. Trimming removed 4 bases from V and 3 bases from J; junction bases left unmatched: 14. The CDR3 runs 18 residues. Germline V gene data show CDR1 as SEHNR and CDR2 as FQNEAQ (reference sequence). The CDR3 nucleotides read TGTGCCAGCAGCTCTAGGGCCCGACAGGGGGAGGAAACAGATACGCAGTATTTT. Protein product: CASSSRARQGEETDTQYF. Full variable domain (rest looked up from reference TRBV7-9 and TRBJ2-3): DTGVSQNPRHKITKRGQNVTFRCDPISEHNRLYWYRQTLGQGPEFLTYFQNEAQLEKSRLLSDRFSAERPKGSFSTLEIQRTEQGDSAMYLCASSSRARQGEETDTQYFGPGTRLTVL.

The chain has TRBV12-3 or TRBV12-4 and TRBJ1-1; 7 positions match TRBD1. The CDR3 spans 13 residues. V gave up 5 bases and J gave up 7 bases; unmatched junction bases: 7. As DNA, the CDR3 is TGTGCCAGCAGTGGAATCAGGGGGTATGAAGCTTTCTTT. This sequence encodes CASSGIRGYEAFF.

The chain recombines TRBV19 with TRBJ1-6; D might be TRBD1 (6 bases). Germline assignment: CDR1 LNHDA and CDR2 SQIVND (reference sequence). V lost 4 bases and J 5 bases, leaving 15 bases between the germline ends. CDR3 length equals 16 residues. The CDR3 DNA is TGTGCCAGTAGTAGGCCGGACAGACTAAATAATTCACCCCTCCACTTT. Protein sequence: CASSRPDRLNNSPLHF. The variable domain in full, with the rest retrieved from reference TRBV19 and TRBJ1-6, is DGGITQSPKYLFRKEGQNVTLSCEQNLNHDAMYWYRQDPGQGLRLIYYSQIVNDFQKGDIAEGYSVSREKKESFPLTVTSAQKNPTAFYLCASSRPDRLNNSPLHFGNGTRLTVT.

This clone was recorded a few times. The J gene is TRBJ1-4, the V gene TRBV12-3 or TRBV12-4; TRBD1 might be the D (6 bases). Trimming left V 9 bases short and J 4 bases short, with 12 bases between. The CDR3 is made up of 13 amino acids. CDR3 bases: TGTGCCAGTAGACAGGACTTTAATGAAAAACTGTTTTTT. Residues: CASRQDFNEKLFF.

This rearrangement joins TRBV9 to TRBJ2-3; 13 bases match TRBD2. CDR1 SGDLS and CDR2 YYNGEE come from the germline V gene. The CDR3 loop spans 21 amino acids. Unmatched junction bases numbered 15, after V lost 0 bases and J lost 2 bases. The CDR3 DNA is TGTGCCAGCAGCGTAGAAGTAGAGTGGACTAGCGGGAGCCATTACACAGATACGCAGTATTTT. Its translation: CASSVEVEWTSGSHYTDTQYF.

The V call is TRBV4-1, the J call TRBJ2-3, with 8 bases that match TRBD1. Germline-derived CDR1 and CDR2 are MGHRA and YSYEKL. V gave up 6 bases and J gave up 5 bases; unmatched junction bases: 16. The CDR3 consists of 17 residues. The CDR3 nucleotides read TGCGCCAGCAGTCTACAGCCTCAAAGACAGGGGTTAGATACGCAGTATTTT. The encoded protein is CASSLQPQRQGLDTQYF.

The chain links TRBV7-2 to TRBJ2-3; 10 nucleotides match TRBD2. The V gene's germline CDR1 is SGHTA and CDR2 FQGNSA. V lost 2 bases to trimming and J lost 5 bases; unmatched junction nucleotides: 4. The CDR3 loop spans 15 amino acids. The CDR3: CASSLPSGGIDTQYF. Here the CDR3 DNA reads TGTGCCAGCAGCTTACCTAGCGGGGGTATAGATACGCAGTATTTT.